This TCR beta chain was profiled in a study of cytomegalovirus exposure and HLA in healthy donors. Study at large: The 550 to 800 first-cohort repertoires and the 100 to 150 validation repertoires shared the same platform, a later analysis reported.

The CDR3 has 15 amino acids. Germline values: CDR1 SGHAT, CDR2 FQDESV (reference sequence). Deletions cut 3 bases from V and 4 bases from J, with 15 bases between. The method was immunoSEQ multiplex PCR; TCRdb's version includes in-frame clones alone and lacks a portion of them. The profile shows 35,000 to 55,000 clones, 93% of them singletons. The gene calls are TRBV11-1 and TRBJ1-1; a possible D gene is TRBD1 (5 bases). The receptor comes from a woman between 18 and 29 years old in good health and CMV-seronegative. Sequenced sample: PBMCs. DNA of the CDR3: TGTGCCAGCAGCTTGCAGGGATTTTTGGGCACTGAAGCTTTCTTT. Its protein product is CASSLQGFLGTEAFF.